Each of the 16 T cell receptor beta chains below was sequenced from the same sample in a study of T cells in Graves' hyperthyroidism and ophthalmopathy (dated by TCRdb to between 2018 and 2020). The library was generated by multiplex PCR. Sequencing took place on an Illumina HiSeq 2000. Amplification of TCR beta CDR3 regions was carried out from RNA transcripts. The TCR CDR3 was subjected to a first round of RT-PCR using the HTBI primer set and the Qiagen OneStep RT-PCR kit. TCRdb cleaned the public reads at Q25 with fastp, built clones with MiXCR and kept in-frame beta chains. Rows are combined by CDR3 protein, so each entry shows the most common genes and DNA. For this sample the table gives around 56,000 distinct CDR3 sequences, of which around half were detected only once. Around 11% of the sample comes from the top ten. The sequenced sample consisted of blood. The receptor set was obtained from a woman aged 30 to 39 with Graves' ophthalmopathy.

A note on this clonotype: One junction end disagrees with the germline gene, perhaps due to a read error. The chain couples TRBV5-5 to TRBJ1-2, with D perhaps TRBD1 (5 bases). The CDR3 extends over 14 amino acids. CDR1 and CDR2 (germline): SGHKS, YYEKEE (reference sequence). Here the CDR3 reads CASSSDTGIYSYTF. The CDR3 DNA reads as TGTGCCAGCAGCAGCGACACAGGCATCTATAGCTACACCTTC.

Many counts were recorded for this clonotype. This chain links TRBV6-6 with TRBJ2-1, with 7 bases aligning to TRBD2. The CDR3 sequence is 15 residues long. V lost 6 bases to trimming and J lost 0 bases; unmatched junction nucleotides: 5. From germline, CDR1 is MNHNY and CDR2 SVGAGI (reference sequence). The CDR3 nucleotides are TGTGCCAGCAGAGGGAAGCGGGGCTCCTACAATGAGCAGTTCTTC. Protein product: CASRGKRGSYNEQFF.

The chain has TRBV7-9 and TRBJ2-1; TRBD2 might be the D (5 bases). The CDR3 is 13 residues long. In germline, CDR1 is SEHNR, CDR2 FQNEAQ (reference sequence). V shed 7 bases and J shed 9 bases, with 16 bases lying between them. The CDR3 sequence is CASNPGGRAEQFF. CDR3 bases: TGTGCCAGCAACCCCGGCGGGCGCGCTGAGCAGTTCTTC.

This clonotype was seen at least ten times. The chain is built from TRBV11-2 and TRBJ1-2; D gene ambiguous. The germline V gene has CDR1 SGHAT and CDR2 FQNNGV. The CDR3 contains 14 residues. Trimming stripped 1 base from V and 5 bases from J, with 11 bases between. The CDR3 reads CASSLGQHSYGYTF. In nucleotides, the CDR3 is TGTGCCAGCAGCTTAGGGCAGCACTCGTATGGCTACACCTTC.

This chain links TRBV7-8 with TRBJ2-7; tentative D call: TRBD2 (5 bases). Between the trimmed V and J ends, which lost 4 bases and 3 bases, there was a span of 13 bases. CDR3 length: 14 amino acids. Germline V gene data show CDR1 as SGHVS and CDR2 as FQNEAQ. The CDR3 DNA reads TGTGCCAGCAGCTACCGGGGTCGTGACTACGAGCAGTACTTC. It codes for CASSYRGRDYEQYF.

The rearrangement uses TRBV7-2 and TRBJ2-7; D possibly corresponds to TRBD2 (6 bases). Germline assignment: CDR1 SGHTA and CDR2 FQGNSA. The CDR3 loop spans 15 amino acids. The V end lost 5 bases, the J end lost 6 bases, and 20 bases lay between the germline ends. DNA for the CDR3: TGTGCCAGCAGCCCGAGGGGACTCGCCGCCTGCGAGCAGTACTTC. As protein: CASSPRGLAACEQYF.

This clonotype was observed many times. The chain employs TRBV20-1 and TRBJ1-2; 7 positions match TRBD1. Trimming removed 6 bases from V and 6 bases from J; junction bases left unmatched: 7. CDR1 and CDR2 from the germline V gene are DFQATT and SNEGSKA (reference sequence). CDR3 size: 12 residues. CDR3 protein: CSALQGQHGYTF. Here the CDR3 DNA reads TGCAGTGCACTACAGGGGCAACATGGCTACACCTTC.

This clonotype is categorized as medium-sized. V usage is TRBV15 and J usage is TRBJ1-5; possible D gene TRBD1, 5 bases. The germline gives CDR1 LNHNV, CDR2 YYDKDF (reference sequence). CDR3 length: 13 amino acids. V gave up 6 bases and J gave up 2 bases, with 8 bases separating them. The CDR3 here is CATRSRGNQPQHF. The CDR3 DNA sequence: TGTGCCACCAGATCCAGGGGCAATCAGCCCCAGCATTTT.

This clonotype was detected ten times or more. V and J are TRBV13 and TRBJ1-6, with D tentatively TRBD1 (5 bases). Germline CDR1 and CDR2: PRHDT and FYEKMQ (reference sequence). CDR3 size: 19 residues. V was shortened by 5 bases and J by 4 bases, with 24 bases between the two germline ends. The CDR3 DNA is TGTGCCAGCAGCGTCGACAGCGCCGTAGAACCTTCATATAATTCACCCCTCCACTTT. Translation gives CASSVDSAVEPSYNSPLHF.

In the case of this clonotype: A much larger clone differs from this one at a single base, so this may be a read error. The J gene is TRBJ2-3, the V gene TRBV28; 9 nucleotides align to TRBD2. The CDR3 covers 15 residues. The germline CDR1 and CDR2 sequences are MDHEN and SYDVKM. Unmatched junction bases numbered 5, after V lost 6 bases and J lost 1 base. The CDR3 here is CASRILAGGTDTQYF. CDR3 in DNA: TGTGCCAGCAGGATACTAGCGGGCGGCACAGATACGCAGTATTTT.

Many counts were recorded for this clonotype. The chain uses TRBV20-1 and TRBJ2-1; D not resolved. The CDR3 has 13 amino acids. Germline V gene data show CDR1 as DFQATT and CDR2 as SNEGSKA (reference sequence). V was trimmed by 0 bases and J by 8 bases, leaving 11 bases between them. CDR3 nucleotides: TGCAGTGCTAGAGAGCCCACTGTGCATGAGCAGTTCTTC. Encoded protein: CSAREPTVHEQFF.

The J gene is TRBJ2-1, the V gene TRBV20-1, with a possible D match to TRBD2 (6 bases). The CDR3 length is 12 residues. V lost 0 bases to trimming and J lost 7 bases, with 7 bases between them. Germline-derived CDR1 and CDR2 are DFQATT and SNEGSKA (reference sequence). In nucleotides, the CDR3 is TGCAGTGCTAGAGAGAGCGGGAATGAGCAGTTCTTC. Its protein is CSARESGNEQFF.

The V and J genes are TRBV28 and TRBJ1-1; no reliable D call. The CDR3 is 16 amino acids. Germline CDR1 reads MDHEN; CDR2 reads SYDVKM. The ends were cut back, 5 bases at V and 1 base at J, with 17 bases in the middle. The CDR3 DNA follows: TGTGCCAGCAGTCCCGTTTCTTTTGGGGAGAACACTGAAGCTTTCTTT. Its protein is CASSPVSFGENTEAFF.

A single count supports this clonotype. The V and J genes are TRBV24-1 and TRBJ2-3; 7 positions agree with TRBD1. The CDR3 extends over 16 amino acids. Trimming removed 0 bases from V and 2 bases from J; junction bases left unmatched: 4. Germline CDR1 is KGHDR and CDR2 is SFDVKD. CDR3 protein: CATSDLGTANTDTQYF. Here the CDR3 DNA reads TGTGCCACCAGTGATTTGGGGACAGCAAACACAGATACGCAGTATTTT.

The V call is TRBV5-4, the J call TRBJ1-2; 11 bases align to TRBD1. This CDR3 region has 15 residues. The germline gives CDR1 SGHNT, CDR2 YYREEE (reference sequence). V was clipped by 3 bases and J by 12 bases; unmatched bases: 13. The DNA for the CDR3 is TGTGCCAGCAGCTCGGGACAGGGGGGGAAGTCGGGAAACACCTTC. The encoded protein is CASSSGQGGKSGNTF.

The CDR3 region has the DNA TGTGCCAGCTCCCCGAGCCGGGGACAGACGATCACACTCTCCTACGAGCAGTACTTC. Encoded protein: CASSPSRGQTITLSYEQYF. The V gene is TRBV18, the J gene TRBJ2-1; the match to TRBD1 covers 7 bases. The DNA end lines up better with TRBJ2-7; the J call may be wrong. Germline V lookup: CDR1 KGHSH, CDR2 LQKENI. This CDR3 has 19 amino acids.